Detailed here is one T cell receptor beta chain. Its antigen is currently unknown. This sample is drawn from a study of cytomegalovirus exposure and HLA in healthy donors. Study outcomes and limitations: A later look showed TCR association rates differing by HLA locus, highest for DRB1 and lowest for HLA-C.

Vbeta (60) and Jbeta (13) primers were used in the PCR. Libraries were prepared by immunoSEQ multiplex PCR; TCRdb keeps only in-frame clonotypes and omits some of them. The sample holds 180,000 or so clones, roughly 73% seen once. The sample taken for sequencing was PBMCs. The source of this sequence is a middle-aged woman in good health and CMV-seropositive.

CDR3 residues: CASSLANRLGNTIYF. The CDR3 DNA is TGTGCCAGCAGCTTAGCGAACAGATTAGGAAACACCATATATTTT. J is TRBJ1-3 and V is TRBV7-2; D remains ambiguous. Trimming left V 0 bases short and J 4 bases short, with 10 bases between. CDR1 and CDR2 from the germline V gene are SGHTA and FQGNSA. The CDR3 loop spans 15 amino acids.